This T cell receptor beta chain was found in a study of blood T cell repertoires in COVID-19. Study-wide background: In each case, the material was cDNA or gDNA derived from T cells, B-cell-depleted T cells, or PBMCs.

In the original workflow: Reference gene primer amplification yielded estimated nucleated cell counts. Using immunoSEQ multiplex PCR, the repertoire was profiled, and TCRdb retains in-frame clones only, with some absent. V, J and clone size derive from that table, while D and trimming were established from the DNA sequence. The sample records under 45,000 clones, about 90% being singletons. This clone was observed a few times. This TCR was recovered from a man in his 60s with acute or convalescent COVID-19. The specimen was peripheral blood.

The CDR3 loop reads CASSLGQGPYYEQYF. The CDR3 DNA reads TGTGCCAGCAGCTTAGGGCAGGGGCCTTACTACGAGCAGTACTTC. The V gene is TRBV11-2, the J gene TRBJ2-7; D is possibly TRBD1 (6 bases). V was pared by 1 base and J by 3 bases, with 13 bases between. Germline V gene lookup returns CDR1 SGHAT and CDR2 FQNNGV. The CDR3 runs 15 residues.